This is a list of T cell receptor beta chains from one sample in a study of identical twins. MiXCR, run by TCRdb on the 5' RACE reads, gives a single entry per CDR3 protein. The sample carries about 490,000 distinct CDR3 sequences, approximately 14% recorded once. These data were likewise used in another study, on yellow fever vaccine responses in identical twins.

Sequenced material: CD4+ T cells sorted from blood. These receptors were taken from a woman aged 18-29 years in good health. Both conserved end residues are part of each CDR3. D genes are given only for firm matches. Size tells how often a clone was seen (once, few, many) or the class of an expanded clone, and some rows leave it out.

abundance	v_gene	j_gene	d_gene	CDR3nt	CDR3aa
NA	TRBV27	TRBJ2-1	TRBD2	TGTGCCAGCAGTGCCTCCGGGACTAGCGGGAGATGGAGGACTGAGCAGTTCTTC	CASSASGTSGRWRTEQFF
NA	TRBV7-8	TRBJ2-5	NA	TGTGCCAGCAGCCGCGACCAACGAGAGACCCAGTACTTC	CASSRDQRETQYF
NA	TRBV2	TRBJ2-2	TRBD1	TGTGCCAGCAGTGGCCCCGGGACAGCGACCGGGGAGCTGTTTTTT	CASSGPGTATGELFF
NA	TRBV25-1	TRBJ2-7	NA	TGTGCCAGCATCAGAGAAGGTTCCTACGAGCAGTACTTC	CASIREGSYEQYF
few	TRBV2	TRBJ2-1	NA	TGTGCCAGCAGTGAAGGAAGCGTAAACAATGAGCAGTTCTTC	CASSEGSVNNEQFF
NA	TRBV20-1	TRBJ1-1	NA	TGCAGTGCTAAAGTAATGAACACTGAAGCTTTCTTT	CSAKVMNTEAFF
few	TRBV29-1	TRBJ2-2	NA	TGCAGCGTTGGCCTCAACACCGGGGAGCTGTTTTTT	CSVGLNTGELFF
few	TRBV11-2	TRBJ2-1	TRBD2	TGTGCCAGCAGCGGCGCGGGACTAACAGGCGCTGAGCAGTTCTTC	CASSGAGLTGAEQFF
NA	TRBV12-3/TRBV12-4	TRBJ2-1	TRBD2	TGTGCCAGCAGTCCCATTAGCGGGAACTACAATGAGCAGTTCTTC	CASSPISGNYNEQFF
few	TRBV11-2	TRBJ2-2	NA	TGTGCCAGCAGCCTACGGCCCTCCGCCACCGGGGAGCTGTTTTTT	CASSLRPSATGELFF
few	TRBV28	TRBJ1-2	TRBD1	TGTGCCAGCAGTGCAACAGGGGGCCAGGGCTATGGCTACACCTTC	CASSATGGQGYGYTF
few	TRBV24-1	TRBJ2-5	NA	TGTGCCACCAGTGCGCGGTACCAAGAGACCCAGTACTTC	CATSARYQETQYF
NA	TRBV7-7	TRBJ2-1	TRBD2	TGTGCCAGCCGAAGGCGACTAGCGGATCACAATGAGCAGTTCTTC	CASRRRLADHNEQFF
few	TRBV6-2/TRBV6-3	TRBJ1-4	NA	TGTGCCAGCAGTTACTCGCCGTCCAGCGTGGGATGGGAAAAACTGTTTTTT	CASSYSPSSVGWEKLFF
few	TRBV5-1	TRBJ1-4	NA	TGCGCCAGCAGCTTACGTGGGGCAGTGGAAGAAAAACTGTTTTTT	CASSLRGAVEEKLFF
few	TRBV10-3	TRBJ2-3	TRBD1	TGTGCCATCAGTGACGGGACAGGCTCTACAGATACGCAGTATTTT	CAISDGTGSTDTQYF
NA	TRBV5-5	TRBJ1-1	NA	TGTGCCAGCAGCTTCGATGGTTACACTGAAGTTTTCTTT	CASSFDGYTEVFF
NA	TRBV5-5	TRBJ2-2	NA	TGTGCCAGCAGCCCAAGAGGGGCGGCGAACACCGGGGAGCTGTTTTTT	CASSPRGAANTGELFF
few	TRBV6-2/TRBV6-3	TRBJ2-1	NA	TGTGCCAGCCGCAAGGGAGGTACGTCCTACAATGAGCAGTTCTTC	CASRKGGTSYNEQFF
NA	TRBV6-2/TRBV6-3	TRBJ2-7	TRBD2	TGTGCCAGCAGCAGACCCGGGACTAGCGACTACGAGCAGTACTTC	CASSRPGTSDYEQYF
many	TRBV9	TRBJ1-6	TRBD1	TGTGCCAGCAGCGTAGGGGACAGGGACAATTCACCCCTCCACTTT	CASSVGDRDNSPLHF
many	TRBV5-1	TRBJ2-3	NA	TGCGCCAGCAGCTTATCCGGGTTCACAGATACGCAGTATTTT	CASSLSGFTDTQYF
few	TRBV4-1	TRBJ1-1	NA	TGCGCCAGCAGCCAAGATCCCTGGGGGAAGACGGAGAACACTGAAGCTTTCTTT	CASSQDPWGKTENTEAFF
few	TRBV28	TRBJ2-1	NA	TGTGCCAGCAGTCCAGATGGCGGGCCCTACAATGAGCAGTTCTTC	CASSPDGGPYNEQFF
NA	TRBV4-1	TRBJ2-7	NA	TGCGCCAGCAGCCAGTACGGGCGCGGGAACTCCTACGAGCAGTACTTC	CASSQYGRGNSYEQYF
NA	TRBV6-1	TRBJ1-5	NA	TGTGCCAGCAGTGAACTCCACGCATCTTATAGCAATCAGCCCCAGCATTTT	CASSELHASYSNQPQHF
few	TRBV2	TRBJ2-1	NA	TGTGCCAGCAGTGAGGGTACACTCTACAATGAGCAGTTCTTC	CASSEGTLYNEQFF
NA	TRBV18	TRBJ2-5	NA	TGTGCCAGCTCACCACCGTTGGTCATTAAAGAGACCCAGTACTTC	CASSPPLVIKETQYF
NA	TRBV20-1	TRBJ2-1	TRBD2	TGCAGTGCTCTGACGCCGGGACTAGATTATGAGGGGCAGTTCTTC	CSALTPGLDYEGQFF
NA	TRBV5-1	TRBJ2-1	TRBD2	TGCGCCAGCAGCCACGCCGACAGGCCCCTAGCGGGAGCCCTCTACAATGAGCAGTTCTTC	CASSHADRPLAGALYNEQFF
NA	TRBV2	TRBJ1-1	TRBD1	TGTGCCAGCAGTCCATACAGGGGATACACTGAAGCTTTCTTT	CASSPYRGYTEAFF
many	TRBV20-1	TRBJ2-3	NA	TGCAGTGCAAGGTCGCGGGGAGATACGCAGTATTTT	CSARSRGDTQYF
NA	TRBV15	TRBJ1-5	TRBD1	TGTGCCACCAGCAGGGGACCGACAGGGACTACAATATTTCCCCAGCATTTT	CATSRGPTGTTIFPQHF
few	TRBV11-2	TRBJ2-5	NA	TGTGCCAGCAGCTTGGCCTCGTGGTACGACCAAGAGACCCAGTACTTC	CASSLASWYDQETQYF
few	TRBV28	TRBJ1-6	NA	TGTGCCAGCAGTTTGCCGGGGTCCTATAATTCACCCCTCCACTTT	CASSLPGSYNSPLHF
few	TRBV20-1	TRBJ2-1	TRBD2	TGCAGTGCTAGAAGCGGGAGTAAACCCTACAATGAGCAGTTCTTC	CSARSGSKPYNEQFF
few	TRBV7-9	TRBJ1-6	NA	TGTGCCAGCAGCTTAGAACAGGGCTCTAATTCACCCCTCCACTTT	CASSLEQGSNSPLHF
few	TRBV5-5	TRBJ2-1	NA	TGTGCCAGCAGGTGGCAGGTATCCTACAATGAGCAGTTCTTC	CASRWQVSYNEQFF
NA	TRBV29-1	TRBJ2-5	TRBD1	TGCAGCGTGAGGGGACAGGGAGGTTGGGAGACCCAGTACTTC	CSVRGQGGWETQYF
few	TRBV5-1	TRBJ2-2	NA	TGCGCCAGCAACCGGGAGTACACCGGGGAGCTGTTTTTT	CASNREYTGELFF
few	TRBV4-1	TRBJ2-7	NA	TGCGCCAGCAGCCAAGATCCAGGACTAACCTACGAGCAGTACTTC	CASSQDPGLTYEQYF
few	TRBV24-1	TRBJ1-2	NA	TGTGCCACCAGTGGGGAGACAGGCGACTATGGCTACACCTTC	CATSGETGDYGYTF
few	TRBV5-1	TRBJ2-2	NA	TGCGCCAGCAGCTTGGTTTCAGGGCCCGCGAACACCGGGGAGCTGTTTTTT	CASSLVSGPANTGELFF
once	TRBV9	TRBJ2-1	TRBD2	TGTGCCAGCAGCGCCGGGGGGTGGCTAGCGGGAGGGAATGAGCAGTTCTTC	CASSAGGWLAGGNEQFF
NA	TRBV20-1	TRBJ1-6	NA	TGCAGTGCTAGAGAAGACAATCTTAATTCACCCCTCCACTTT	CSAREDNLNSPLHF
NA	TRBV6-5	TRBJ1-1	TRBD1	TGTGCCAGCACCAGGGGGGGCACTGAAGCTTTCTTT	CASTRGGTEAFF
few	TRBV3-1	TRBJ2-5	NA	TGTGCCAGCAGCCAAGGGCTTGGGCAGCGCGAGACCCAGTACTTC	CASSQGLGQRETQYF
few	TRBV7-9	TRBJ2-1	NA	TGTGCCAGCAACCCCCCGGGATTACCTAACAATGAGCAGTTCTTC	CASNPPGLPNNEQFF
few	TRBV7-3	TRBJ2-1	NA	TGTGCCAGCAGCCCGGTAGCGGAGGCCTACAATGAGCAGTTCTTC	CASSPVAEAYNEQFF
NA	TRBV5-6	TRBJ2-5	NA	TGTGCCAGCAGCTGGGACGAGGAGACCCAGTACTTC	CASSWDEETQYF
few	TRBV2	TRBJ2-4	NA	TGTGCCAGCCATCCGGGAATGGAAAACATTCAGTACTTC	CASHPGMENIQYF
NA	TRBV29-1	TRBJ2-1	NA	TGCAGCCCTCAGGGGCCCTCCTACAATGAGCAGTTCTTC	CSPQGPSYNEQFF
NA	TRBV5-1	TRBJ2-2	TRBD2	TGCGCCAGCAGCTCTGGACTAGCGGGGTTCCGAGACACCGGGGAGCTGTTTTTT	CASSSGLAGFRDTGELFF
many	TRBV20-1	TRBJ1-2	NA	TGCAGTGCTCCAGGGGTCTATGGCTACACCTTC	CSAPGVYGYTF
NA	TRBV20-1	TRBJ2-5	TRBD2	TGCAGTGCTGCCGGGACTAATCAAGAGACCCAGTACTTC	CSAAGTNQETQYF